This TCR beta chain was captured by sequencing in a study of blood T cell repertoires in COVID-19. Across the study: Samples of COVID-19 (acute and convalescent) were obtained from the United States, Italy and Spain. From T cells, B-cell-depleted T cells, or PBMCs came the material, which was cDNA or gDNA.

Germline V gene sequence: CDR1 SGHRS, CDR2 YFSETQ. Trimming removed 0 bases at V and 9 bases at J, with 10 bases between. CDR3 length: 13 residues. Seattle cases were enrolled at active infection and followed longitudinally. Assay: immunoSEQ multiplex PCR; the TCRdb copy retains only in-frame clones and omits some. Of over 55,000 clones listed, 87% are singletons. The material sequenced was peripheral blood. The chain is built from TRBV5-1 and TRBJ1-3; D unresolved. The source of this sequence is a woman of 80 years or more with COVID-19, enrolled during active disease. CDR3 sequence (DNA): TGCGCCAGCAGCTTGGAGCCTCGAAGCACCATATATTTT. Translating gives CASSLEPRSTIYF. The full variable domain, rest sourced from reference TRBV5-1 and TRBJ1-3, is KAGVTQTPRYLIKTRGQQVTLSCSPISGHRSVSWYQQTPGQGLQFLFEYFSETQRNKGNFPGRFSGRQFSNSRSEMNVSTLELGDSALYLCASSLEPRSTIYFGEGSWLTVV.